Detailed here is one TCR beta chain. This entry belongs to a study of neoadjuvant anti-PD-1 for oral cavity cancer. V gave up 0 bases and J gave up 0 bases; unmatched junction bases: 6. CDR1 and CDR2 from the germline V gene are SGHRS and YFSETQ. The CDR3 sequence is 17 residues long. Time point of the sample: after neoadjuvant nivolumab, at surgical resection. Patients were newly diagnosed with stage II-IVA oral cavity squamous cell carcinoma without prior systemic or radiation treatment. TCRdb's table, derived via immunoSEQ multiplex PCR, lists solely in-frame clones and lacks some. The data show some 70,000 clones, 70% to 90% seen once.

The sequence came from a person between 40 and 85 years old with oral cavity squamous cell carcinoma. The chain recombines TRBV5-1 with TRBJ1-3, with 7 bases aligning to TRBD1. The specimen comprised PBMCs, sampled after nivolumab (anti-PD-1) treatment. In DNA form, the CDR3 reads TGCGCCAGCAGCTTGGGGGGGACAGACCCCTCTGGAAACACCATATATTTT. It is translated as CASSLGGTDPSGNTIYF.